This T cell receptor beta chain was recorded in a study of tumor-infiltrating lymphocytes in localized non-small cell lung cancer. Study-level background: From each patient, both tumor and uninvolved lung, non-adjacent to tumor, were sampled. Overall study results and limits: Each assay used a separate piece of the same tissue. No T-cell fraction difference was seen between IM1 and IM2 tumors. TCR sequencing covered a subset of patients with enough tissue.

Clones were read by immunoSEQ multiplex PCR, and TCRdb kept only the in-frame ones, dropping some. The sample records roughly 25,000 clones, nearly 70% being singletons. CDR1 is LGHNA, CDR2 YSLEER, per germline. Trimming pared 1 base from V and 9 bases from J, leaving 16 bases between. This CDR3 is 16 amino acids long. Turning to this clone: The target antigen is unknown.

Input material: lung tumor tissue. This receptor was obtained from a human donor with non-small cell lung cancer. This chain uses TRBV4-3 with TRBJ1-6; D may be TRBD1 (6 bases). For the CDR3, the DNA is TGCGCCAGCAGCCAAGGGACAGAAGGGAGAGCTTCACCCCTCCACTTT. Amino acid sequence: CASSQGTEGRASPLHF.